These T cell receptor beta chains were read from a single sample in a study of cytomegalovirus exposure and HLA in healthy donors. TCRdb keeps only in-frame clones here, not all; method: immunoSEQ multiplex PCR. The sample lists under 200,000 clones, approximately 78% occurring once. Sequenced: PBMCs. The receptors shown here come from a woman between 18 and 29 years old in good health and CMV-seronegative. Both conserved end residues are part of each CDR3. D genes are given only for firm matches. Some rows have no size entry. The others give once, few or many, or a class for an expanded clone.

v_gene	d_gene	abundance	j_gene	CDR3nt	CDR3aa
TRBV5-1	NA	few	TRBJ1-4	TGCGCCAGCAGCTTCCGGGGGGCTGGGGCTAATGAAAAACTGTTTTTT	CASSFRGAGANEKLFF
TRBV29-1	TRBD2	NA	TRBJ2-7	TGCAGCGTTGCCAGGACTAGCGATTCCTACGAGCAGTACTTC	CSVARTSDSYEQYF
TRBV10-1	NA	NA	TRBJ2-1	TGCGCCAGCTCAGGGAATCGGTACAATGAGCAGTTCTTC	CASSGNRYNEQFF
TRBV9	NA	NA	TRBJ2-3	TGTGCCAGCAGCATAAGACAGGGCACAGATACGCAGTATTTT	CASSIRQGTDTQYF
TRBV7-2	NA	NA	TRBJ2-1	TGTGCCAGCAGCTTGTCCGGGACATCCAGAGTCAATGAGCAGTTCTTC	CASSLSGTSRVNEQFF
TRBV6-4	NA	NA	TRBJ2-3	TGTGCCAGCAGTGACGGGGGACTCCATTCCACAGATACGCAGTATTTT	CASSDGGLHSTDTQYF
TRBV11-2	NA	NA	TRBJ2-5	TGTGCCAGCAGCTTAGGGCCCCAAGAGACCCAGTACTTC	CASSLGPQETQYF
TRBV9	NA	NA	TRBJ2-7	TGTGCCAGCAGCGACACAGGCTACGAGCAGTACTTC	CASSDTGYEQYF
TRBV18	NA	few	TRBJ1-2	TGTGCCAGCTCACCACAGGGGGTTAATGGCTACACCTTC	CASSPQGVNGYTF
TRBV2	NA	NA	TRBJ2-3	TGTGCCAGCAGTGACCGTGCAGATACGCAGTATTTT	CASSDRADTQYF
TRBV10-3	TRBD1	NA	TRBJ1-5	TGTGCCAGCGGACAGGGGAGCAATCAGCCCCAGCATTTT	CASGQGSNQPQHF
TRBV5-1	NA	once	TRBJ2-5	TGCGCCAGCAGCTTGGATCGCCAGGGAGGCAAGACCCAGTACTTC	CASSLDRQGGKTQYF
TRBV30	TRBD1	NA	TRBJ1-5	TGTGCCTGGGGGGGACAGGGCTTTGATCAGCCCCAGCATTTT	CAWGGQGFDQPQHF
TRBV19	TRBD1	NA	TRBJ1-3	TGTGCCAGTAGTATCGAATCGCGCCCCGGGACAGGGGGCCGGGGTAGAAACACCATATATTTT	CASSIESRPGTGGRGRNTIYF
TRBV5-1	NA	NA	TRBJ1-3	TGCGCCAGCAGCTTGGGAGTGTCCTCGGGACTTGGAAACACCATATATTTT	CASSLGVSSGLGNTIYF
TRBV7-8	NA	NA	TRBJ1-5	TGTGCCAGCAGCTTAGTAGCATATAGCAATCAGCCCCAGCATTTT	CASSLVAYSNQPQHF
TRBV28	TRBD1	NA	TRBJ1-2	TGTGCCAGCAGTTCAGGACAGGGGGGTTATGGCTACACCTTC	CASSSGQGGYGYTF
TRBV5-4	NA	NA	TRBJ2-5	TGTGCCAGCAGCTCCTCGACAGGGAGGACCCAAGAGACCCAGTACTTC	CASSSSTGRTQETQYF
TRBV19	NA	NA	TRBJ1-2	TGTGCCAGTAGTATAATCCATTTGGGTGACTGGAACTATGGCTACACCTTC	CASSIIHLGDWNYGYTF
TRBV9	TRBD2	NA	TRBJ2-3	TGTGCCAGCAGCGTAGCCCACTTAGCGGGAGTAGCAGATACGCAGTATTTT	CASSVAHLAGVADTQYF
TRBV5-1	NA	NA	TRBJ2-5	TGCGCCAGCAGCGGCGACTGGCCTACTCAAGAGACCCAGTACTTC	CASSGDWPTQETQYF
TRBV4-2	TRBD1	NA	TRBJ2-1	TGTGCCAGCAGCCCCGATGGGACAGGGGGGGTACACAATGAGCAGTTCTTC	CASSPDGTGGVHNEQFF
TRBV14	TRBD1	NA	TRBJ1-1	TGTGCCAGCAGCCCGGGACAGGGGACTCGGTTTGTCAGGAACACTGAAGCTTTCTTT	CASSPGQGTRFVRNTEAFF
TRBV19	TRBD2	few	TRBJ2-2	TGTGCCAGCCATTTAGCGGGGACCGGGGAGCTGTTTTTT	CASHLAGTGELFF
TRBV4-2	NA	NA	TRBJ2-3	TGTGCCAGCAGCCAAGATCTGGCTAGCGGCACAGATACGCAGTATTTT	CASSQDLASGTDTQYF
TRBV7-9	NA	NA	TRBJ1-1	TGTGCCAGCAGCTTGTGGGGAGCCACTGAAGCTTTCTTT	CASSLWGATEAFF